Detailed here is one T cell receptor (beta chain). This sample stems from a study of blood T cell repertoires in COVID-19. Across the whole study: Some COVID-19 samples were acute and others convalescent; all came from the United States, Italy and Spain. T cells, B-cell-depleted T cells, or PBMCs provided the cDNA or gDNA that served as material.

From germline, CDR1 is KGHSH and CDR2 LQKENI. The junction had 11 bases not matched to a gene; V was cut back by 3 bases and J by 14 bases. The CDR3 loop spans 13 amino acids. In the source study's methods: Scientists estimated how many nucleated cells there were by amplifying reference gene primers. Sequenced by immunoSEQ multiplex PCR; TCRdb stores in-frame clones only, minus some. From that table come the V and J calls and clone size; the DNA was used to work out D and trimming. This table has 65,000 or so clones, roughly 77% appearing once. This clonotype was sampled from a woman aged 70-85 years with acute or convalescent COVID-19. The rearrangement links TRBV18 to TRBJ2-3; 7 bases are a match to TRBD1. Sequenced sample: peripheral blood. This CDR3 is CASSPPSGTERYF. CDR3 sequence (DNA): TGTGCCAGCTCACCTCCCTCCGGGACAGAAAGGTATTTT.